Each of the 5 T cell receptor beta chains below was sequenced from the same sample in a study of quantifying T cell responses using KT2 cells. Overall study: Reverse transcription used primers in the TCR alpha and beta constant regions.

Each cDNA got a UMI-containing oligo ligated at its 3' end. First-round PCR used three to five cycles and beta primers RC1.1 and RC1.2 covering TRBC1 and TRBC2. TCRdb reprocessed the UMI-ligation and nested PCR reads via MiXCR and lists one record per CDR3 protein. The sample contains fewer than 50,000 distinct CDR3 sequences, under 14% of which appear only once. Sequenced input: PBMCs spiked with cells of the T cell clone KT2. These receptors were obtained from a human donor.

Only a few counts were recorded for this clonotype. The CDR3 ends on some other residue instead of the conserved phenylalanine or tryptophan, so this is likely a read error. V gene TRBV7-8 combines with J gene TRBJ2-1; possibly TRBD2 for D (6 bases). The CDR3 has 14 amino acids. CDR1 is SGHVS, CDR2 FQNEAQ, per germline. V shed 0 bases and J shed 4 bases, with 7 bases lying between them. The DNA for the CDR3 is TGTGCCAGCAGCTTAGCGCGGGGATACAATGAGCAGTTCTTA. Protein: CASSLARGYNEQFL.

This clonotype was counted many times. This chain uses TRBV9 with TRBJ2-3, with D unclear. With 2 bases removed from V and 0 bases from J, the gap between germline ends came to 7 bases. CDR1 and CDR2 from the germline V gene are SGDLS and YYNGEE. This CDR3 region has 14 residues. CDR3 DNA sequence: TGTGCCAGCAGCGTCGATCTGAGCACAGATACGCAGTATTTT. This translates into CASSVDLSTDTQYF. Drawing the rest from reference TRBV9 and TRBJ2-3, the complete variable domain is DSGVTQTPKHLITATGQRVTLRCSPRSGDLSVYWYQQSLDQGLQFLIQYYNGEERAKGNILERFSAQQFPDLHSELNLSSLELGDSALYFCASSVDLSTDTQYFGPGTRLTVL.

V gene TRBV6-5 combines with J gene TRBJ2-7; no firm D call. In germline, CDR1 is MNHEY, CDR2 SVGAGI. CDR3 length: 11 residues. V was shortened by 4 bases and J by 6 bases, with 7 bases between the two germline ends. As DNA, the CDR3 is TGTGCCAGCAGTTGGGGATCCGAGCAGTACTTC. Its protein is CASSWGSEQYF.

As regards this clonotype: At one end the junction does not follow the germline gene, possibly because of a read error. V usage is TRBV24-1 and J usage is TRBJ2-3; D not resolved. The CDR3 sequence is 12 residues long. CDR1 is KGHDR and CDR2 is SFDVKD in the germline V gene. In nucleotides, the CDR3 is TGTGACACCAGTGATGAAAAAGATACGCAGTATTTT. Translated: CDTSDEKDTQYF.

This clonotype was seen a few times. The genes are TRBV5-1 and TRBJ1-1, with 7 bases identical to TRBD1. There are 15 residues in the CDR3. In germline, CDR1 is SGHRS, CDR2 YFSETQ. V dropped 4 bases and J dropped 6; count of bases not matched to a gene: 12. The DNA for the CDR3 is TGCGCCAGCAGCCTTTTCACAGGGGATGGATCTGAAGCTTTCTTT. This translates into CASSLFTGDGSEAFF.